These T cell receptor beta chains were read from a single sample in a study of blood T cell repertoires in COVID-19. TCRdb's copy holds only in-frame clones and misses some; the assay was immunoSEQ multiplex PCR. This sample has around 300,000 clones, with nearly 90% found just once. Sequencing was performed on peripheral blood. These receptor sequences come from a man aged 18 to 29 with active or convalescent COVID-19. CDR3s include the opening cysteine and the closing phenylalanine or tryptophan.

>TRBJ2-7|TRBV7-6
CASSPRGGGATYEQYF
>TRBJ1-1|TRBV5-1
CASSLVARAEAFF
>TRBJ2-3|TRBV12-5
CATNSNDRSDTQYF
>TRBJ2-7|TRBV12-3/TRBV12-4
CASTPLEDGRQYF
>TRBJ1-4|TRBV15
CATSRDGQSNEKLFF
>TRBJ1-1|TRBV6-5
CASRQFQGMAEAFF
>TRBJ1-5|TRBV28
CASSWLAERQPQHF
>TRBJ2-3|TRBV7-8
CASSLDRVTDTQYF
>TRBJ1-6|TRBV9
CASSVSEYSPLHF
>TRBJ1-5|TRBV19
CASSRQGRQPQHF
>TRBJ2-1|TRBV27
CASSIGTSGGDEQFF
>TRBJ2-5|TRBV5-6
CASSKGQGPWQTQYF
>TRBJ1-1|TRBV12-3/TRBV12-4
CASSLGGVEAFF
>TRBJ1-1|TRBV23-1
CASSHRGCWYATEAFF
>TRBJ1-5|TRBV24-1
CATSDCYRGENQPQHF
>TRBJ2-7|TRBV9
CASSVDRGSYEQYF
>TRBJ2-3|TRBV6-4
CASSDGTSGGDTQYF
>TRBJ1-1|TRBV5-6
CASSYPTGHSAEAFF
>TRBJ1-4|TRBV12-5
CASGLTLPGQGEKLFF
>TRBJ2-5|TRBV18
CASSAEQTGVQETQYF
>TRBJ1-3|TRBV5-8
CASSTGDSLSGNTIYF
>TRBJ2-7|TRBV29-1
CSAQGSSYEQYF
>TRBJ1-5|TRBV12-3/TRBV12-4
CAIGKSQPQHF
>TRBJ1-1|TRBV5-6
CASSMGTGAGAFF
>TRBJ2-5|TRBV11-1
CASSLARGGGRGLETQYF
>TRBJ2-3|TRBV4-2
CASSRGLAGPSTDTQYF
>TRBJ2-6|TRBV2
CASRATVTSGANVLTF
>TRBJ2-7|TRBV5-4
CASSLKSSYEQYF
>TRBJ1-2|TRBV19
CASSIVPDSSYGYTF
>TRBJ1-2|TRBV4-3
CASSQDEAEGAIFGYTF
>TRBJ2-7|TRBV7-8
CASSWRGLGQYF
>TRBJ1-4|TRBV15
CATSSGRGQEKLFF